A selection of T cell receptor beta chains follows, all from one sample in a study of cytomegalovirus exposure and HLA in healthy donors. Here immunoSEQ multiplex PCR was the method, and the copy in TCRdb shows in-frame clones only, minus some. The sample holds 200,000 or so clones, approximately 78% seen once. The sequenced sample consisted of PBMCs. All receptors derive from a woman in her fifties or sixties in good health and CMV-seropositive. CDR3s include the opening cysteine and the closing phenylalanine or tryptophan. Each record gives: V gene, J gene, D gene, clone size, CDR3 protein, CDR3 DNA. A D gene is named only where the DNA matches it firmly. Only some rows state a clone size, as once, few, many or a class for expanded clones.

TRBV7-9	TRBJ2-5	NA	NA	CASSLGQGSPRSETQYF	TGTGCCAGCAGCTTAGGGCAGGGGAGCCCTCGGTCGGAGACCCAGTACTTC
TRBV7-9	TRBJ1-5	NA	NA	CASSPPGADSNQPQHF	TGTGCCAGCAGCCCACCTGGGGCGGATAGCAATCAGCCCCAGCATTTT
TRBV10-3	TRBJ1-4	NA	once	CAISESKGSGDEKLFF	TGTGCCATCAGTGAGTCGAAGGGGTCGGGGGATGAAAAACTGTTTTTT
TRBV7-9	TRBJ1-4	NA	NA	CASSTGEKLFF	TGTGCCAGCTCCACGGGTGAAAAACTGTTTTTT
TRBV28	TRBJ1-1	NA	NA	CASIGLGNTEAFF	TGTGCCAGCATTGGACTGGGGAACACTGAAGCTTTCTTT
TRBV5-4	TRBJ2-3	NA	few	CASSFLRPSGSTDTQYF	TGTGCCAGCAGCTTTCTTCGCCCCTCAGGTTCCACAGATACGCAGTATTTT
TRBV6-5	TRBJ1-1	TRBD1	NA	CASSYDRGRGTEAFF	TGTGCCAGCAGTTACGACAGGGGAAGGGGTACTGAAGCTTTCTTT
TRBV27	TRBJ2-3	NA	NA	CASSLVRGKKATPTDTQYF	TGTGCCAGCAGCCTAGTAAGAGGGAAAAAAGCCACCCCCACAGATACGCAGTATTTT
TRBV6-1	TRBJ1-4	NA	NA	CASSDLGQRFATNEKLFF	TGTGCCAGCAGTGATCTAGGACAGCGATTTGCAACTAATGAAAAACTGTTTTTT
TRBV5-6	TRBJ1-5	NA	NA	CASSSGRGYQPQHF	TGTGCCAGCAGCTCCGGCCGGGGTTATCAGCCCCAGCATTTT
TRBV6-5	TRBJ2-5	NA	NA	CASTQRRGETQYF	TGTGCCAGCACCCAACGGAGGGGCGAGACCCAGTACTTC
TRBV2	TRBJ1-6	TRBD1	few	CASRTDRSSYNSPLHF	TGTGCCAGCAGGACGGACAGGAGCTCCTATAATTCACCCCTCCACTTT
TRBV28	TRBJ1-4	NA	NA	CASSSYRGTNEKLFF	TGTGCCAGCAGTTCCTATAGGGGTACTAATGAAAAACTGTTTTTT
TRBV5-4	TRBJ2-5	TRBD2	NA	CASSLERGIQETQYF	TGTGCCAGCAGCTTGGAGCGGGGAATCCAAGAGACCCAGTACTTC
TRBV4-1	TRBJ1-1	NA	NA	CASSSRTVGPEAFF	TGCGCCAGCAGCTCCCGAACGGTCGGTCCTGAAGCTTTCTTT
TRBV19	TRBJ2-7	TRBD1	NA	CASSPRQGSDEQYF	TGTGCCAGTAGTCCTAGACAGGGTTCCGACGAGCAGTACTTC
TRBV28	TRBJ1-2	TRBD1	NA	CASSLFHRGQNYGYTF	TGTGCCAGCAGTTTATTTCACAGGGGGCAGAACTATGGCTACACCTTC
TRBV28	TRBJ2-7	TRBD2	once	CASSLPPPRLAGFSYEQYF	TGTGCCAGCAGTTTGCCCCCCCCACGACTAGCGGGCTTCTCCTACGAGCAGTACTTC
TRBV18	TRBJ2-2	TRBD2	NA	CASSPLAGELTGELFF	TGTGCCAGCTCACCACTAGCGGGGGAGCTCACCGGGGAGCTGTTTTTT
TRBV29-1	TRBJ1-2	NA	NA	CSAAGIAAEGYTF	TGCAGCGCCGCGGGTATCGCAGCCGAGGGCTACACCTTC
TRBV28	TRBJ2-7	NA	NA	CASSFGGRGEQYF	TGTGCCAGCAGTTTTGGTGGGAGAGGCGAGCAGTACTTC
TRBV19	TRBJ2-2	NA	NA	CASSFVRDTGELFF	TGTGCCAGTAGTTTTGTGCGAGACACCGGGGAGCTGTTTTTT
TRBV19	TRBJ1-5	TRBD1	NA	CASSNGVGQGVPNQPQHF	TGTGCCAGTAGTAATGGGGTGGGGCAGGGGGTCCCCAATCAGCCCCAGCATTTT
TRBV10-3	TRBJ2-3	TRBD1	NA	CAISESGGTGNTQYF	TGTGCCATCAGTGAGTCAGGGGGGACAGGGAATACGCAGTATTTT
TRBV7-8	TRBJ2-2	TRBD2	NA	CASSRREGAGELFF	TGTGCCAGCAGCCGCAGGGAGGGAGCCGGGGAGCTGTTTTTT
TRBV28	TRBJ2-2	TRBD1	NA	CASSTTRGRNTGELFF	TGTGCCAGCAGCACAACCAGGGGGAGGAACACCGGGGAGCTGTTTTTT
TRBV7-9	TRBJ1-1	NA	NA	CASSHSGLGKAFF	TGTGCCAGCAGCCACTCGGGACTGGGAAAAGCTTTCTTT